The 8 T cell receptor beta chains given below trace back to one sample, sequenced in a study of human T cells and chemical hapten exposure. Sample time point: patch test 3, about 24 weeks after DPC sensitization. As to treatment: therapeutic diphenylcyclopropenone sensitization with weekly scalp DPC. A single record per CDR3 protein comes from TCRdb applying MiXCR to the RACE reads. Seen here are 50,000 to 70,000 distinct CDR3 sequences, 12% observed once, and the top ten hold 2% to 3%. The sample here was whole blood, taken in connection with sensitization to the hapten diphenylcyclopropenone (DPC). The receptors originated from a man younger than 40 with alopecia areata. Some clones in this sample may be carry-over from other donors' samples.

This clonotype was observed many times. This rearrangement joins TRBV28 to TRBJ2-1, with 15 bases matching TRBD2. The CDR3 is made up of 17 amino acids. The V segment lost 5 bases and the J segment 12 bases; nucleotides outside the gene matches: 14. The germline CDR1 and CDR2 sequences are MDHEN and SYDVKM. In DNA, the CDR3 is TGTGCCAGCAGTCCCGGGACTAGCGGGGGGCCATGGTTCGGGCAGTTCTTC. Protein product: CASSPGTSGGPWFGQFF.

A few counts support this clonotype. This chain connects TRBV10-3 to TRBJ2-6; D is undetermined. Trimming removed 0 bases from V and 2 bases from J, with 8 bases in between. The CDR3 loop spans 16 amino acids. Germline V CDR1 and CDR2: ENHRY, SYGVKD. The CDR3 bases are TGTGCCATCAGTGAGTCAGGAATGGCTGGGGCCAACGTCCTGACTTTC. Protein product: CAISESGMAGANVLTF.

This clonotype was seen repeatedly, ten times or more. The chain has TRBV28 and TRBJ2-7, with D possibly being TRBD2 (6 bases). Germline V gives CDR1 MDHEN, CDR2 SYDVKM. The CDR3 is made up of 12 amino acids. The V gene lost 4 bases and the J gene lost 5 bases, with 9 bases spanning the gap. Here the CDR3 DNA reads TGTGCCAGCAGTTCCCGCGGGGACGAGCAGTACTTC. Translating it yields CASSSRGDEQYF.

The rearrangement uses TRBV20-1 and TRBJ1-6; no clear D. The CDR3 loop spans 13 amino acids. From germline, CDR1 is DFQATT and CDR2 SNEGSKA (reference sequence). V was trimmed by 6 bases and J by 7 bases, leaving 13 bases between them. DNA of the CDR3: TGCAGTGCCATACGCTCGGGGAATTCACCCCTCCACTTT. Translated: CSAIRSGNSPLHF.

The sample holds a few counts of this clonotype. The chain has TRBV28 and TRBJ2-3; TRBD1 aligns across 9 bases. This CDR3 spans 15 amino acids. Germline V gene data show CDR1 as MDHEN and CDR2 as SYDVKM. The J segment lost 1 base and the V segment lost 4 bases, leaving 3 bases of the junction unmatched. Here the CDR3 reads CASSSWDRGTDTQYF. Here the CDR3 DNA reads TGTGCCAGCAGTTCCTGGGACAGGGGCACAGATACGCAGTATTTT.

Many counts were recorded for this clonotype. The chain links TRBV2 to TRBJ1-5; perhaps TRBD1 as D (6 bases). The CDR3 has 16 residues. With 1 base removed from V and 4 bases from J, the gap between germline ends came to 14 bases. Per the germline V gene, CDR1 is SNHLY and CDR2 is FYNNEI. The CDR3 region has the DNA TGTGCCAGCAGTGAAGTTCGGACAGCTAGAAATCAGCCCCAGCATTTT. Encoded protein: CASSEVRTARNQPQHF.

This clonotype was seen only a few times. The CDR3, as DNA: TGTGCCAGCCCCCGAACCGGGACAGCAGGTGATGGCTACACCTTC. This encodes CASPRTGTAGDGYTF. V gene TRBV6-1 combines with J gene TRBJ1-2, with 7 nucleotides matching TRBD1. In germline, CDR1 is MNHNS, CDR2 SASEGT. With V trimmed by 8 bases and J by 6 bases, 15 bases remained unmatched. The CDR3 consists of 15 residues.

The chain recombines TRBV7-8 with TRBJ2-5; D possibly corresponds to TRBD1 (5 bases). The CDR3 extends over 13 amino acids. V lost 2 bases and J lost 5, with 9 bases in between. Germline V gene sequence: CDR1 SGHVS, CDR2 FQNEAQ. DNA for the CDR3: TGTGCCAGCAGCTTACCAGGGAAGGAGACCCAGTACTTC. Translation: CASSLPGKETQYF.